The following is a T cell receptor (beta chain) sequence with its context. Sequencing used immunoSEQ multiplex PCR; TCRdb keeps in-frame clones, though not all of them. The sample lists some 69,000 clones; about 90% were seen once. There are 11 residues in the CDR3. Looked up from germline, CDR1 is SQVTM and CDR2 is ANQGSEA. V shed 5 bases and J shed 7 bases, with 9 bases lying between them. This entry is derived from a study of T cell changes during pregnancy in multiple sclerosis. The clonotype comes from a female donor in good health, enrolled as a control in a pregnancy study. The sample in question was peripheral blood, obtained in the second trimester of pregnancy. The rearrangement links TRBV29-1 to TRBJ2-4, with D uncertain. This CDR3 is CSVSIRNIQYF. CDR3 DNA sequence: TGCAGCGTTTCTATCAGGAACATTCAGTACTTC.